This paragraph reports one T cell receptor beta chain. The germline V gene encodes CDR1 LGHNT and CDR2 FRNRAP. The CDR3 covers 13 residues. This entry comes from a study of blood T cells in healthy people across ages. It was with a sample-barcoded 5' primer and a J-beta primer mix that a second PCR of roughly 6 to 12 cycles was run. Tagging of each cDNA molecule was performed by a template-switch adaptor with 12 random nucleotides. Each of the samples gave a minimum of 2.5 million paired-end reads that contained CDR3. One entry per CDR3 protein results from TCRdb running MiXCR on the 5' RACE reads. The sample has hundreds of thousands of distinct CDR3 sequences, less than 70% seen once.

The V gene is TRBV12-5, the J gene TRBJ2-4, with D possibly being TRBD1 (5 bases). Gene TRBJ2-5 matches the end of the DNA better, so the J call may be wrong. Sequences were obtained from blood. This TCR was recovered from a man older than 75 in good health. The CDR3 DNA reads as TGTGCTAGTGGTGTGCAGGGTGTGGAGACCCAGTACTTC. Amino acids: CASGVQGVETQYF.